This T cell receptor (beta chain) was captured in a study of lymphopenia after photon versus proton radiotherapy. This clone was seen more than once but under ten times. The CDR3 totals 12 residues. V was pared by 8 bases and J by 2 bases, with 9 bases between. Germline loops: CDR1 SNHLY, CDR2 FYNNEI. Method: immunoSEQ multiplex PCR; TCRdb's copy keeps in-frame clones and lacks some. The sample lists tens of thousands of clones, about 85% seen once, with 2% to 2.5% in the top ten. Specimen: peripheral blood, collected from a patient treated with photon-based radiotherapy. V is TRBV2 and J is TRBJ1-2; tentative D call: TRBD1 (6 bases). This TCR derives from a man in his forties with gastric cancer. The CDR3 coding sequence is TGTGCCAGCCCCGACAGGAACTATGGCTACACCTTC. Its protein product is CASPDRNYGYTF.